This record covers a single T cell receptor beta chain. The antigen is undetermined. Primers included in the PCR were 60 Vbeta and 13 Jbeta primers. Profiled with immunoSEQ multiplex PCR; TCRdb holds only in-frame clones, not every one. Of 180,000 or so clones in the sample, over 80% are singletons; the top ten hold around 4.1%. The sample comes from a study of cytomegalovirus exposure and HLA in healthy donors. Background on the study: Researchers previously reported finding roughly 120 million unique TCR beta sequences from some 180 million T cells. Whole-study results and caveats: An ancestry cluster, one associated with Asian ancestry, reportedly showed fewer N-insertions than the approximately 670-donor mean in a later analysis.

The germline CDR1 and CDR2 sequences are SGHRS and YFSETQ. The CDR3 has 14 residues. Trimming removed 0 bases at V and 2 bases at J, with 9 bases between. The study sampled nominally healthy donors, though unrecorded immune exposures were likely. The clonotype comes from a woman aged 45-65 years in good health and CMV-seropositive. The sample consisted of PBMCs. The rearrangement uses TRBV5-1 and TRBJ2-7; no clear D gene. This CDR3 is CASSLADTAYEQYF. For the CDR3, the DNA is TGCGCCAGCAGCTTGGCCGACACCGCCTACGAGCAGTACTTC.